These 29 T cell receptor beta chains were all obtained from the same sample, sequenced in a study of cytomegalovirus exposure and HLA in healthy donors. PCR used 60 Vbeta primers and 13 Jbeta primers. Measured with immunoSEQ multiplex PCR; TCRdb has only the in-frame clones, and not every one. The table records roughly 130,000 clones, approximately 68% of them present only once. Sequencing was carried out using PBMCs. These receptors came from a man under 40 in good health and CMV-seropositive.

This rearrangement joins TRBV6-1 to TRBJ2-3; 7 nucleotides match TRBD1. J gave up 3 bases and V 2 bases, and 8 bases lay outside the gene matches. Germline V gene lookup returns CDR1 MNHNS and CDR2 SASEGT. CDR3 length: 16 amino acids. The CDR3 region is CASSEFSRQGTDTQYF. CDR3 nucleotide sequence: TGTGCCAGCAGTGAATTCTCGAGACAGGGTACAGATACGCAGTATTTT.

The chain employs TRBV5-1 and TRBJ2-7, with 8 bases matching TRBD2. The germline V gene encodes CDR1 SGHRS and CDR2 YFSETQ. There are 14 residues in the CDR3. J was trimmed by 2 bases and V by 4 bases; bases with no gene match: 5. The CDR3 sequence: CASSAAGGAYEQYF. CDR3 DNA sequence: TGCGCCAGCAGCGCGGCGGGAGGCGCCTACGAGCAGTACTTC.

The rearrangement links TRBV9 to TRBJ2-5; tentative D call: TRBD1 (6 bases). CDR3 length: 13 amino acids. The V gene lost 4 bases and the J gene lost 4 bases, with 11 bases spanning the gap. From germline, CDR1 is SGDLS and CDR2 YYNGEE. DNA for the CDR3: TGTGCCAGCAGCTTGGGGACATCAGAGACCCAGTACTTC. Its translation is CASSLGTSETQYF.

The chain has TRBV19 and TRBJ1-5, with D possibly being TRBD1 (6 bases). This CDR3 has 12 amino acids. Germline V gives CDR1 LNHDA, CDR2 SQIVND (reference sequence). The V gene lost 6 bases and the J gene lost 5 bases, with 8 bases spanning the gap. The CDR3 loop reads CASRTGYQPQHF. The CDR3 DNA reads TGTGCCAGTAGAACAGGGTATCAGCCCCAGCATTTT.

The chain has TRBV12-5 and TRBJ1-3; tentatively, D is TRBD1 (5 bases). V lost 1 base and J 8 bases, leaving 12 bases between the germline ends. CDR1 and CDR2 from the germline V gene are LGHNT and FRNRAP. This CDR3 region has 14 residues. The CDR3 here is CASGLGPGLDTIYF. CDR3 bases: TGTGCTAGTGGTTTGGGGCCAGGGTTGGACACCATATATTTT. Based on the CDR3 plus reference TRBV12-5 and TRBJ1-3, the full variable domain is DARVTQTPRHKVTEMGQEVTMRCQPILGHNTVFWYRQTMMQGLELLAYFRNRAPLDDSGMPKDRFSAEMPDATLATLKIQPSEPRDSAVYFCASGLGPGLDTIYFGEGSWLTVV.

The rearrangement uses TRBV6-5 and TRBJ2-3; 9 nucleotides match TRBD2. J gave up 6 bases and V 2 bases, and 6 bases lay outside the gene matches. CDR1 MNHEY and CDR2 SVGAGI come from the germline V gene. This CDR3 has 15 residues. CDR3 sequence reads: CASSYVAGGGDTQYF. DNA for the CDR3: TGTGCCAGCAGTTACGTGGCGGGAGGGGGGGATACGCAGTATTTT.

The chain is built from TRBV7-9 and TRBJ2-2; D is uncertain. The CDR3 runs 12 residues. V dropped 6 bases and J dropped 7 bases, with 9 bases sitting between them. CDR1 is SEHNR, CDR2 FQNEAQ, per germline (reference sequence). CDR3 DNA sequence: TGTGCCAGCAGTCCCCCAGGCGGGGAGCTGTTTTTT. It is translated as CASSPPGGELFF.

This clone was detected a few times. The chain has TRBV5-6 and TRBJ1-1; tentatively, D is TRBD1 (6 bases). The V gene lost 4 bases and the J gene lost 0 bases, with 13 bases spanning the gap. Germline V gene lookup returns CDR1 SGHDT and CDR2 YYEEEE. This CDR3 is 15 amino acids long. The CDR3 here is CASSGGAQLNTEAFF. The CDR3 DNA is TGTGCCAGCAGCGGGGGGGCACAGCTGAACACTGAAGCTTTCTTT.

This clone has a single count. The CDR3: CASSFTGQGFGTEAFF. As DNA, the CDR3 is TGCGCCAGCAGCTTCACGGGACAGGGGTTCGGCACTGAAGCTTTCTTT. The chain recombines TRBV5-1 with TRBJ1-1, with 10 bases fitting TRBD1. V lost 2 bases and J lost 4; bases outside the gene matches: 8. This CDR3 spans 16 amino acids. Looked up from germline, CDR1 is SGHRS and CDR2 is YFSETQ.

The chain has TRBV28 and TRBJ2-5, with 8 bases aligning to TRBD2. The germline gives CDR1 MDHEN, CDR2 SYDVKM. V shed 7 bases and J 5 bases; nucleotides not matched to a gene: 6. CDR3 length equals 13 residues. The CDR3 protein is CASIAGGEETQYF. The CDR3 DNA sequence: TGTGCCAGCATTGCGGGAGGAGAGGAGACCCAGTACTTC.

In DNA, the CDR3 is TGCGCCAGCAGCCGGTGGGACTACCAATACCGCACCGGGGAGCTGTTTTTT. It codes for CASSRWDYQYRTGELFF. V usage is TRBV5-1 and J usage is TRBJ2-2; 7 positions match TRBD2. Germline trimming cut 4 bases from V and 4 bases from J; bases unmatched to any gene: 13. The germline V gene encodes CDR1 SGHRS and CDR2 YFSETQ. CDR3 length: 17 amino acids. Together with reference TRBV5-1 and TRBJ2-2, the CDR3 gives the full variable domain: KAGVTQTPRYLIKTRGQQVTLSCSPISGHRSVSWYQQTPGQGLQFLFEYFSETQRNKGNFPGRFSGRQFSNSRSEMNVSTLELGDSALYLCASSRWDYQYRTGELFFGEGSRLTVL.

This clone was seen more than once but under ten times. This rearrangement joins TRBV7-3 to TRBJ2-1, with D possibly matching TRBD2 (6 bases). Germline V gene data show CDR1 as SGHTA and CDR2 as FQGTGA. V was trimmed by 3 bases and J by 0 bases, leaving 12 bases between them. This CDR3 is 16 amino acids long. CDR3 nucleotide sequence: TGTGCCAGCAGCTTGTATAGCGGCAGCTCCTACAATGAGCAGTTCTTC. Translating gives CASSLYSGSSYNEQFF.

This chain connects TRBV6-1 to TRBJ2-3; 11 bases fit TRBD2. V was pared by 0 bases and J by 3 bases, with 5 bases of the junction left unmatched. The CDR3 totals 17 residues. Germline-derived CDR1 and CDR2 are MNHNS and SASEGT. CDR3 region: CASSEAELAGGTDTQYF. CDR3 nucleotide sequence: TGTGCCAGCAGTGAAGCTGAGCTAGCGGGGGGAACAGATACGCAGTATTTT.

This clone was counted between two and nine times. The chain recombines TRBV27 with TRBJ2-7; D is perhaps TRBD1 (6 bases). The germline V gene encodes CDR1 MNHEY and CDR2 SMNVEV (reference sequence). The CDR3 covers 14 residues. With 5 bases removed from V and 0 bases from J, the gap between germline ends came to 11 bases. In nucleotides, the CDR3 is TGTGCCAGCAGTCAGGGACACCTCTCCTACGAGCAGTACTTC. Its translation: CASSQGHLSYEQYF.

The CDR3 loop is CASSLLTGQGNSGELFF. CDR3 DNA: TGCGCCAGCAGCTTGCTGACGGGACAGGGAAATTCCGGGGAGCTGTTTTTT. This rearrangement joins TRBV5-1 to TRBJ2-2; 9 nucleotides agree with TRBD1. CDR1 SGHRS and CDR2 YFSETQ come from the germline V gene. This CDR3 spans 17 amino acids. V lost 1 base and J lost 6; bases outside the gene matches: 10. The variable domain in full, completed from reference TRBV5-1 and TRBJ2-2, reads KAGVTQTPRYLIKTRGQQVTLSCSPISGHRSVSWYQQTPGQGLQFLFEYFSETQRNKGNFPGRFSGRQFSNSRSEMNVSTLELGDSALYLCASSLLTGQGNSGELFFGEGSRLTVL.

The chain couples TRBV5-1 to TRBJ2-5; 7 nucleotides line up with TRBD2. CDR1 and CDR2 from the germline V gene are SGHRS and YFSETQ. Trimming took 0 bases from V and 7 from J; bases not matched to a gene: 3. The CDR3 runs to 13 residues. The CDR3 sequence is CASSLVPGGTQYF. CDR3 DNA: TGCGCCAGCAGCTTGGTTCCGGGGGGGACCCAGTACTTC.

The chain combines TRBV4-3 with TRBJ2-7, with D possibly matching TRBD2 (6 bases). The CDR3 has 17 amino acids. The germline gives CDR1 LGHNA, CDR2 YSLEER. V lost 3 bases to trimming and J lost 4 bases, with 22 bases between them. The CDR3 region is CASSQDQGLSLVYEQYF. CDR3 bases: TGCGCCAGCAGCCAGGATCAGGGACTTTCGTTAGTGTACGAGCAGTACTTC.

This clone was detected only a few times. This chain connects TRBV29-1 to TRBJ1-1; 8 bases map to TRBD1. Trimming cost V 6 bases and J 5 bases; bases outside gene matches: 2. The CDR3 contains 11 residues. Germline CDR1 reads SQVTM; CDR2 reads ANQGSEA. The CDR3 protein is CSVYRGTEAFF. Here the CDR3 DNA reads TGCAGCGTGTACAGGGGGACTGAAGCTTTCTTT.

V usage is TRBV5-1 and J usage is TRBJ2-3; TRBD2 might be the D (5 bases). The V gene lost 0 bases and the J gene lost 2 bases, with 7 bases spanning the gap. Germline CDR1 SGHRS, CDR2 YFSETQ. The CDR3 is made up of 14 amino acids. The CDR3 DNA reads as TGCGCCAGCAGCTTGGAAGCGGACACAGATACGCAGTATTTT. It codes for CASSLEADTDTQYF.

V and J are TRBV7-9 and TRBJ2-1; possible D gene TRBD2, 5 bases. The germline CDR1 and CDR2 sequences are SEHNR and FQNEAQ (reference sequence). V lost 4 bases and J lost 8, with 12 bases in between. The CDR3 totals 13 residues. CDR3 coding DNA: TGTGCCAGCAGCTCCACTCTAGCAGATGAGCAGTTCTTC. Amino acids: CASSSTLADEQFF. Complete variable domain (other parts from reference TRBV7-9 and TRBJ2-1): DTGVSQNPRHKITKRGQNVTFRCDPISEHNRLYWYRQTLGQGPEFLTYFQNEAQLEKSRLLSDRFSAERPKGSFSTLEIQRTEQGDSAMYLCASSSTLADEQFFGPGTRLTVL.

The V and J genes are TRBV5-1 and TRBJ2-7, with 9 bases fitting TRBD2. CDR3 length equals 14 residues. J gave up 6 bases and V 4 bases, and 8 bases lay outside the gene matches. Germline CDR1 and CDR2: SGHRS and YFSETQ. Here the CDR3 DNA reads TGCGCCAGCAGCCCGGTAGCGGGAGTTGGCGAGCAGTACTTC. Translating it yields CASSPVAGVGEQYF.

This clone was detected only once. The chain is built from TRBV29-1 and TRBJ2-7, with D perhaps TRBD1 (6 bases). With 6 bases removed from V and 1 base from J, the gap between germline ends came to 16 bases. The germline V gene has CDR1 SQVTM and CDR2 ANQGSEA. CDR3 length: 14 residues. CDR3 nucleotide sequence: TGCAGCGTGCGAAGGGGGACCGAGTCCTACGAGCAGTACTTC. Encoded protein: CSVRRGTESYEQYF.

This sequence joins TRBV4-1 and TRBJ2-5; the match to TRBD2 covers 7 bases. Germline V gives CDR1 MGHRA, CDR2 YSYEKL. With 1 base clipped from V and 1 base from J, the junction kept 9 bases outside the gene matches. This CDR3 spans 17 amino acids. This CDR3 reads CASSQVFAGAFQETQYF. The CDR3 DNA sequence: TGCGCCAGCAGCCAAGTGTTTGCGGGAGCGTTCCAAGAGACCCAGTACTTC.

The V gene is TRBV2, the J gene TRBJ2-3; D possibly corresponds to TRBD1 (6 bases). Per germline, CDR1 SNHLY and CDR2 FYNNEI. The CDR3 covers 12 residues. V lost 11 bases and J 1 base, leaving 10 bases between the germline ends. The CDR3 coding sequence is TGTGCCGGTCGACAGGGCACAGATACGCAGTATTTT. Translated: CAGRQGTDTQYF. The full variable domain, with the rest looked up from reference TRBV2 and TRBJ2-3, is EPEVTQTPSHQVTQMGQEVILRCVPISNHLYFYWYRQILGQKVEFLVSFYNNEISEKSEIFDDQFSVERPDGSNFTLKIRSTKLEDSAMYFCAGRQGTDTQYFGPGTRLTVL.

The chain recombines TRBV7-9 with TRBJ2-7, with 7 bases aligning to TRBD2. Looked up from germline, CDR1 is SEHNR and CDR2 is FQNEAQ (reference sequence). J was trimmed by 0 bases and V by 6 bases; bases with no gene match: 11. This CDR3 contains 16 residues. The CDR3 region is CASSAASGESSYEQYF. In DNA, the CDR3 is TGTGCCAGCAGTGCGGCGAGCGGGGAAAGCTCCTACGAGCAGTACTTC.

The chain joins TRBV7-8 to TRBJ1-2; no firm D call. Germline values: CDR1 SGHVS, CDR2 FQNEAQ. The CDR3 is 12 amino acids. V lost 5 bases and J 13 bases, leaving 17 bases between the germline ends. CDR3 coding DNA: TGTGCCAGCAGCGATAGCGGATATACAGTCACCTTC. Amino acids: CASSDSGYTVTF.

This chain links TRBV19 with TRBJ2-5, with D unclear. Trimming cost V 4 bases and J 5 bases, with 14 bases left between them. The germline gives CDR1 LNHDA, CDR2 SQIVND (reference sequence). There are 14 residues in the CDR3. CDR3 protein: CASSNRRSGETQYF. CDR3 sequence (DNA): TGTGCCAGTAGTAACCGTAGGAGTGGGGAGACCCAGTACTTC. The full variable domain, completed using reference TRBV19 and TRBJ2-5, is DGGITQSPKYLFRKEGQNVTLSCEQNLNHDAMYWYRQDPGQGLRLIYYSQIVNDFQKGDIAEGYSVSREKKESFPLTVTSAQKNPTAFYLCASSNRRSGETQYFGPGTRLLVL.

The rearrangement uses TRBV14 and TRBJ1-2; 9 bases line up with TRBD1. The V gene end was trimmed by 4 bases and the J gene end by 3 bases; junction bases not matched to a gene: 15. In germline, CDR1 is SGHDN, CDR2 FVKESK. The CDR3 runs 18 residues. The CDR3 protein is CASSLPGWDREFDYGYTF. Here the CDR3 DNA reads TGTGCCAGCAGCCTGCCCGGGTGGGACAGGGAATTCGACTATGGCTACACCTTC.

V usage is TRBV6-5 and J usage is TRBJ1-1; no firm D call. CDR3 length: 12 amino acids. Germline-derived CDR1 and CDR2 are MNHEY and SVGAGI. Between the trimmed V and J ends, which lost 4 bases and 4 bases, there was a span of 7 bases. This CDR3 is CASSFSSTEAFF. The CDR3 nucleotides are TGTGCCAGCAGTTTTTCGAGCACTGAAGCTTTCTTT.